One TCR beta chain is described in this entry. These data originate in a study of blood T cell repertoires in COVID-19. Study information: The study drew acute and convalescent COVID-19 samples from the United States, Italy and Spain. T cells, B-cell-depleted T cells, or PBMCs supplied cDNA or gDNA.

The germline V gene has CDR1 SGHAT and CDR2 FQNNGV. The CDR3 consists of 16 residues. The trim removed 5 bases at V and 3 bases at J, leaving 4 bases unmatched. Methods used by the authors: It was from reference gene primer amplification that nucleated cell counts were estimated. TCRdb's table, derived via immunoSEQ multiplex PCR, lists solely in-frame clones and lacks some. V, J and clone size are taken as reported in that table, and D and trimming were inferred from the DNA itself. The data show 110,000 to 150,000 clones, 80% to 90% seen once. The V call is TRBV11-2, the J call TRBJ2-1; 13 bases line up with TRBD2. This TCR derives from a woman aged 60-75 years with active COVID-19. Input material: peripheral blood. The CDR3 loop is CASSIRTSGGYNEQFF. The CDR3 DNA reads TGTGCCAGCAGCATCAGGACTAGCGGGGGCTACAATGAGCAGTTCTTC.